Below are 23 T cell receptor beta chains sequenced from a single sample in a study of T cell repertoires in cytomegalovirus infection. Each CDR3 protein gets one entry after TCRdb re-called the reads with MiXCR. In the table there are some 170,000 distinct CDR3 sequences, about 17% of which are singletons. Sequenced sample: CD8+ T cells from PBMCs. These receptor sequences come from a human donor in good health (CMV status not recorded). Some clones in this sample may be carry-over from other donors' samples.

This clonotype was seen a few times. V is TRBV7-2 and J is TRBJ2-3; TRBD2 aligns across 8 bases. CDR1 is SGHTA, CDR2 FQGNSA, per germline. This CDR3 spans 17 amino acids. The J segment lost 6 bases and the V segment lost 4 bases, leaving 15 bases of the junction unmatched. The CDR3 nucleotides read TGTGCCAGCAGCTCCACCTTCGGGGGGGCCGATGGGGATACGCAGTATTTT. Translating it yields CASSSTFGGADGDTQYF.

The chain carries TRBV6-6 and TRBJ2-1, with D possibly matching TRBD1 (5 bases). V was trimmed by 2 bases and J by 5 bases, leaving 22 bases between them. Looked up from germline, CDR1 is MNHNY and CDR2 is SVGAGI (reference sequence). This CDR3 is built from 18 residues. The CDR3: CASSYRSSQGVRHNEQFF. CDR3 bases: TGTGCCAGCAGTTACCGGAGTTCCCAGGGTGTAAGGCACAATGAGCAGTTCTTC.

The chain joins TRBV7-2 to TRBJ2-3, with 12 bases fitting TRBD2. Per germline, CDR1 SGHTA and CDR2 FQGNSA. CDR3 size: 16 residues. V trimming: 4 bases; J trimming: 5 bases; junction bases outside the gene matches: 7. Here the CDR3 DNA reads TGTGCCAGCAGCTCCCCTAGCGGGGGGGCTAAAGATACGCAGTATTTT. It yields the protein CASSSPSGGAKDTQYF.

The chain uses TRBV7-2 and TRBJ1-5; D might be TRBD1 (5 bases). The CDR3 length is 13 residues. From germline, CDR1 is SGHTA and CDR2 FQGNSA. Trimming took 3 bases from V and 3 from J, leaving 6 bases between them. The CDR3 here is CASSLTDNQPQHF. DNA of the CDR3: TGTGCCAGCAGCTTGACAGACAATCAGCCCCAGCATTTT.

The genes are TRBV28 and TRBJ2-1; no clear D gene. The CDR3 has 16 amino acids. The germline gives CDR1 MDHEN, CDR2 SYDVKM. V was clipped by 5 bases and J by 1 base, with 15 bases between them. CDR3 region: CASSLPETQSYNEQFF. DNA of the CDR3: TGTGCCAGCAGTCTACCAGAGACACAGTCCTACAATGAGCAGTTCTTC.

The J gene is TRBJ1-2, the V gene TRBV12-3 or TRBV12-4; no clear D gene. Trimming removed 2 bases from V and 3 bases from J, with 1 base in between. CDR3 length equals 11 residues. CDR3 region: CASSLHYGYTF. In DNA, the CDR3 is TGTGCCAGCAGTTTACACTATGGCTACACCTTC.

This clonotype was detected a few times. CDR3 amino acids: CASSVDAGTGSKAQFF. CDR3 coding DNA: TGTGCCAGCAGCGTAGATGCAGGGACAGGGAGTAAAGCGCAGTTCTTC. The genes are TRBV9 and TRBJ2-1, with 9 positions matching TRBD1. Germline loops: CDR1 SGDLS, CDR2 YYNGEE. The CDR3 contains 16 residues. V lost 0 bases, J lost 12 bases, and 13 bases stayed unmatched.

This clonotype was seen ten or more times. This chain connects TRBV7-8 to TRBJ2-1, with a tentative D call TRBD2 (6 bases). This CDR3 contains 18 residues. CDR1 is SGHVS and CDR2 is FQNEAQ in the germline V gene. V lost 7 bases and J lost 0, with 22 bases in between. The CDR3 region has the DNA TGTGCCAGCACCCCTAGCACTCGCGGGGCGAGCTCCTACAATGAGCAGTTCTTC. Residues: CASTPSTRGASSYNEQFF.

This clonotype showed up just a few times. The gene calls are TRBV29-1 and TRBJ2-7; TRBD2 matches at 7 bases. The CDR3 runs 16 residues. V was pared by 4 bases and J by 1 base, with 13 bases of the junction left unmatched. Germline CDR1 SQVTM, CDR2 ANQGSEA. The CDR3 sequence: CSVVIGEGPLSYEQYF. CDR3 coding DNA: TGCAGCGTTGTAATAGGGGAGGGACCCTTGTCCTACGAGCAGTACTTC.

CDR3 bases: TGTGCCAGCATCCCAGGGGGGGCCTACGAGCAGTACTTC. Translated, it gives CASIPGGAYEQYF. The chain couples TRBV2 to TRBJ2-7; possibly TRBD1 or TRBD2 for D (7 bases each). CDR3 length equals 13 residues. Trimming removed 7 bases from V and 2 bases from J, with 12 bases in between. Germline CDR1 and CDR2: SNHLY and FYNNEI.

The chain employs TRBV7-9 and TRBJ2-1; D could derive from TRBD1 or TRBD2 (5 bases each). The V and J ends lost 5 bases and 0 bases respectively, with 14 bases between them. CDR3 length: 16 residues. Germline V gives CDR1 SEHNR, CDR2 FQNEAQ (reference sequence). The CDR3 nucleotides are TGTGCCAGCAGCGGAGGACATCCGAGCTCCTACAATGAGCAGTTCTTC. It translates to CASSGGHPSSYNEQFF.

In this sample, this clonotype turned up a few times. The CDR3 reads CASRGWGGTEAFF. The CDR3 nucleotides read TGTGCCAGCAGGGGGTGGGGAGGCACTGAAGCTTTCTTT. The chain uses TRBV28 and TRBJ1-1; no firm D call. Germline values: CDR1 MDHEN, CDR2 SYDVKM. V gave up 6 bases and J gave up 4 bases, with 12 bases separating them. The length of the CDR3 is 13 residues.

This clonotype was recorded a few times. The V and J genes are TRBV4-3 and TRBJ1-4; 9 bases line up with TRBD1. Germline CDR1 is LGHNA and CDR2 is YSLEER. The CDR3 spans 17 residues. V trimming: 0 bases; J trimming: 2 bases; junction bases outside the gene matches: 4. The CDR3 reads CASSQDGTGWTNEKLFF. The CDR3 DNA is TGCGCCAGCAGCCAAGACGGGACAGGGTGGACTAATGAAAAACTGTTTTTT.

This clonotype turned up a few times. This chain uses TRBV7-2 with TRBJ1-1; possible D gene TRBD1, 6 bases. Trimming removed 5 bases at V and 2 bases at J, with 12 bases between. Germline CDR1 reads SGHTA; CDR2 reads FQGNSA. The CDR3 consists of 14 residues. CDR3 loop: CASSPTGYNTEAFF. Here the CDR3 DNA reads TGTGCCAGCAGCCCGACAGGATACAACACTGAAGCTTTCTTT.

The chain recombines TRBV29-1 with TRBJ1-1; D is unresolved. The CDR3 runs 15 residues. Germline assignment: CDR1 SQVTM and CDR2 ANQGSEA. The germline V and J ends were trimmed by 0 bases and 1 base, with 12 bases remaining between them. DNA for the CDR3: TGCAGCGTTGAAGATGGGCAGATCCGGAACACTGAAGCTTTCTTT. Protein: CSVEDGQIRNTEAFF.

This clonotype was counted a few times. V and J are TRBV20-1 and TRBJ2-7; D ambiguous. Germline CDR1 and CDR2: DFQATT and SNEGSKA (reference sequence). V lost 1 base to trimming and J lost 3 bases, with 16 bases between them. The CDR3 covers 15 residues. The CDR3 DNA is TGCAGTGCTAGAGCACCGACGCAACCGGACTACGAGCAGTACTTC. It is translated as CSARAPTQPDYEQYF.

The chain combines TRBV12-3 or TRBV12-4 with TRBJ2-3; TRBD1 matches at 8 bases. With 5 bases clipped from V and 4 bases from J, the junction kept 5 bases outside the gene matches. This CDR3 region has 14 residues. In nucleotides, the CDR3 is TGTGCCAGCAGTCGACAGGGGAGTGCAGATACGCAGTATTTT. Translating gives CASSRQGSADTQYF.

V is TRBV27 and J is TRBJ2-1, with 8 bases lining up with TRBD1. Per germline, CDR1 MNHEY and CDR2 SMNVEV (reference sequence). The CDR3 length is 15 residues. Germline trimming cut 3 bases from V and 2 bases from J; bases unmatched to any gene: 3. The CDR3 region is CASSFYRGAYNEQFF. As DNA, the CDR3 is TGTGCCAGCAGTTTTTACAGGGGGGCCTACAATGAGCAGTTCTTC.

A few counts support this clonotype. The CDR3 DNA sequence: TGTGCCAGCAGCCAACGGACAGGGGCGAACACCGGGGAGCTGTTTTTT. Residues: CASSQRTGANTGELFF. V and J are TRBV7-9 and TRBJ2-2, with 9 bases fitting TRBD1. CDR3 length: 16 amino acids. V lost 5 bases, J lost 0 bases, and 4 bases stayed unmatched. The germline V gene has CDR1 SEHNR and CDR2 FQNEAQ (reference sequence).

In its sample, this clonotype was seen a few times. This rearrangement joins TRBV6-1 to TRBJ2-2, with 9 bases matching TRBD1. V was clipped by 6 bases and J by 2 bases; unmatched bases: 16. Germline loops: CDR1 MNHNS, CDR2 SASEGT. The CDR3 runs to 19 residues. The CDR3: CASSSIAGTGRFNTGELFF. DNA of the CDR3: TGTGCCAGCAGCTCCATCGCCGGGACAGGGAGATTTAACACCGGGGAGCTGTTTTTT.

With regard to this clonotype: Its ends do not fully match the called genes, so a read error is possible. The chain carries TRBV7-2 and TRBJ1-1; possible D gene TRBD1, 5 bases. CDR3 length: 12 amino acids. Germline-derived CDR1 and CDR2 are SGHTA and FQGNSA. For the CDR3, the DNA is TGTGCCAGCAGCGCGGACGGGGCTGAAGCTTTGTTT. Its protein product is CASSADGAEALF.

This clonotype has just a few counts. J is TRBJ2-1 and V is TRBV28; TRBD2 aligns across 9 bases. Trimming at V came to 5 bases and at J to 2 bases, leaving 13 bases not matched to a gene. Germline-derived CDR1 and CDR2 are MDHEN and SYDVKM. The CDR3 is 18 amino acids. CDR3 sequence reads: CASSPLQARGGTYNEQFF. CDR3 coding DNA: TGTGCCAGCAGTCCGCTCCAGGCGCGGGGGGGTACCTACAATGAGCAGTTCTTC. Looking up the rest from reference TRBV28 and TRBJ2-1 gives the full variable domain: DVKVTQSSRYLVKRTGEKVFLECVQDMDHENMFWYRQDPGLGLRLIYFSYDVKMKEKGDIPEGYSVSREKKERFSLILESASTNQTSMYLCASSPLQARGGTYNEQFFGPGTRLTVL.

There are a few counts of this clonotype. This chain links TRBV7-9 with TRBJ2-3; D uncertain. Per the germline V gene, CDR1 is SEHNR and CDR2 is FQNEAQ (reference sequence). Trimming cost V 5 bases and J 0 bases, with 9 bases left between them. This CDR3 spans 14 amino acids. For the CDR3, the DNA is TGTGCCAGCAGCCCCGTGGACAGCACAGATACGCAGTATTTT. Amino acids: CASSPVDSTDTQYF.